Listed below are T cell receptor beta chains from one sample, sequenced in a study of blood T cell repertoires in COVID-19. TCRdb's table, derived via immunoSEQ multiplex PCR, lists solely in-frame clones and lacks some. The profile shows around 300,000 clones, approximately 89% of them singletons. The sequenced material came from peripheral blood. All receptors come from a woman aged 25 to 39 with COVID-19, enrolled during active disease. Both conserved end residues are part of each CDR3. D genes are given only for firm matches. The size field is filled for only some rows; it gives once, few, many or a size class.

v_gene	d_gene	j_gene	abundance	CDR3nt	CDR3aa
TRBV2	NA	TRBJ2-6	NA	TGTGCCAGCAGTGAACTTTCTTCTGGGGCCAACGTCCTGACTTTC	CASSELSSGANVLTF
TRBV19	TRBD2	TRBJ2-7	NA	TGTGCCAGTAGTCTTCGGGGGGGCTCCGGCGAGCAGTACTTC	CASSLRGGSGEQYF
TRBV19	TRBD1	TRBJ1-3	NA	TGTGCCAGTAGGACGACAGGGGTCGGAAACACCATATATTTT	CASRTTGVGNTIYF
TRBV4-1	NA	TRBJ2-7	once	TGCGCCAGCAGCCAAGTGACAGGGAGGATGGACGAGCAGTACTTC	CASSQVTGRMDEQYF
TRBV5-4	TRBD1	TRBJ1-2	NA	TGTGCCAGCAGCCCACCGGGACAGGGATCCTCTGTGTATGGCTACACCTTC	CASSPPGQGSSVYGYTF
TRBV6-5	NA	TRBJ1-2	NA	TGTGCCAGCAGTTACTTTAAAGGGGGTTGGTATGGCTACACCTTC	CASSYFKGGWYGYTF
TRBV27	TRBD1	TRBJ1-2	NA	TGTGCCAGCAGTTTATCGGCAGGGGGGCATGGCTACACCTTC	CASSLSAGGHGYTF
TRBV7-2	NA	TRBJ1-6	NA	TGTGCCAGCAGCTACGGGGGGGCGACTAATAATTCACCCCTCCACTTT	CASSYGGATNNSPLHF
TRBV30	NA	TRBJ2-3	NA	TGTGCCTGGGTCCCCGCCGTGGCAGTGCACATTTTTCGCACAGATACGCAGTATTTT	CAWVPAVAVHIFRTDTQYF
TRBV7-3	TRBD1	TRBJ1-5	NA	TGTGCCAGCAGCGGACAGGGTCGGGGCAATCAGCCCCAGCATTTT	CASSGQGRGNQPQHF
TRBV6-4	TRBD2	TRBJ2-5	NA	TGTGCCAGCAGTGGCGGGCTAGCGGGGATAAACCAAGAGACCCAGTACTTC	CASSGGLAGINQETQYF
TRBV6-6	NA	TRBJ1-5	NA	TGTGCCAGCAGGCCTACACCTCAGGGGAATCAGCCCCAGCATTTT	CASRPTPQGNQPQHF
TRBV5-5	TRBD1	TRBJ1-2	NA	TGTGCCAGCACCGGGACAGCTCCTTATGGCTACACCTTC	CASTGTAPYGYTF
TRBV9	NA	TRBJ1-1	NA	TGTGCCAGCAGCGTAGATCGGGGTACTGAAGCTTTCTTT	CASSVDRGTEAFF
TRBV21-1	NA	TRBJ2-5	NA	TGTGCCAGCAGCAACGGAACAATACTAGCGGGGGGCTCAGAGACCCAGTACTTC	CASSNGTILAGGSETQYF
TRBV30	NA	TRBJ1-1	NA	TGTGCCTGGACCCCGACAAAGAACACTGAAGCTTTCTTT	CAWTPTKNTEAFF
TRBV5-1	NA	TRBJ2-7	few	TGCGCCAGCAGCTTGAAATACCAGGGCTACGAGCAGTACTTC	CASSLKYQGYEQYF
TRBV28	TRBD1	TRBJ1-6	NA	TGTGCCACCCTGACAGGGGGAAATTCACCCCTCCACTTT	CATLTGGNSPLHF
TRBV3-1/TRBV3-2	NA	TRBJ1-6	NA	TGTGCCAGCCACAGCCGGGGGTCCCTCCACTTT	CASHSRGSLHF
TRBV9	TRBD2	TRBJ2-6	NA	TGTGCCAGCAGCCCGGGGGGAACTGGGGCCAACGTCCTGACTTTC	CASSPGGTGANVLTF
TRBV9	NA	TRBJ2-2	few	TGTGCCAGCAGCGTAGCCGGGATCACCGGGGAGCTGTTTTTT	CASSVAGITGELFF
TRBV28	TRBD1	TRBJ1-2	NA	TGTGCCAGCATGGCCCCTACAGGGGTGGGTGGATATGGCTACACCTTC	CASMAPTGVGGYGYTF
TRBV7-9	TRBD1	TRBJ2-3	NA	TGTGCCAGCAGCCCCCCGGGACAGGGGTTAAATACGCAGTATTTT	CASSPPGQGLNTQYF
TRBV19	TRBD2	TRBJ2-2	NA	TGTGCCAGTAGTGGGGAGGGCACCGGGGAGCTGTTTTTT	CASSGEGTGELFF
TRBV28	NA	TRBJ2-2	NA	TGTGCCAGCAGTTTCGATGGTGGGGCTATCGGGGAGCTGTTTTTT	CASSFDGGAIGELFF
TRBV30	TRBD1	TRBJ1-2	NA	TGTGCCTCGAGGACAGGGGAGGTCGGCTACACCTTC	CASRTGEVGYTF
TRBV9	NA	TRBJ1-2	NA	TGTGCCAGCAGCGGTCCGACTGGCTCCTATGGCTACACCTTC	CASSGPTGSYGYTF
TRBV10-2	NA	TRBJ1-2	NA	TGCGCCAGCAGTGAGTCCCGGGGGGGCTACACCTTC	CASSESRGGYTF
TRBV7-3	TRBD2	TRBJ2-5	NA	TGTGCCAGCAGCTCCGCCGGCGGGGGGGCCTTGGAGACCCAGTACTTC	CASSSAGGGALETQYF
TRBV11-2	NA	TRBJ2-2	once	TGTGCCAGCAGCTTAGATTTCTGGGGCAACACCGGGGAGCTGTTTTTT	CASSLDFWGNTGELFF
TRBV7-2	TRBD1	TRBJ1-6	once	TGTGCCAGCAGCATCCAGGGGACAGCAAATTCACCCCTCCACTTT	CASSIQGTANSPLHF
TRBV6-5	NA	TRBJ2-3	NA	TGTGCCAGCAGTTACGGGGGGTACACAGATACGCAGTATTTT	CASSYGGYTDTQYF
TRBV5-5	NA	TRBJ1-3	NA	TGTGCCAGCAGCTTGGCGGGGATGGGAAACACCATATATTTT	CASSLAGMGNTIYF
TRBV25-1	TRBD1	TRBJ1-2	NA	TGTGCCAGCACCCCGGAGGGGGCGGCTGGCTACACCTTC	CASTPEGAAGYTF
TRBV6-2/TRBV6-3	NA	TRBJ1-2	NA	TGTGCCAGCAGTTACTCGAGTCGAGGTTATGGCTACACCTTC	CASSYSSRGYGYTF
TRBV11-3	TRBD2	TRBJ2-1	NA	TGTGCCAGCAGTTTCCTAGCGGGGGGGAGATACAATGAGCAGTTCTTC	CASSFLAGGRYNEQFF
TRBV4-3	TRBD1	TRBJ1-3	NA	TGCGCCAGCAGCCGCGACTACAGGGGGCCTGGAAACACCATATATTTT	CASSRDYRGPGNTIYF
TRBV5-4	NA	TRBJ2-3	NA	TGTGCCAGCAGCCACGGCACAGGGAAAGCAGATACGCAGTATTTT	CASSHGTGKADTQYF
TRBV19	TRBD1	TRBJ2-6	NA	TGTGCCAGACGTCCCGGGACAGGGAACGAGTCCTCTGGGGCCAACGTCCTGACTTTC	CARRPGTGNESSGANVLTF
TRBV2	TRBD2	TRBJ2-2	NA	TGTGCCAGCGGTTCTAGCGGGGTGAACACCGGGGAGCTGTTTTTT	CASGSSGVNTGELFF
TRBV5-1	TRBD1	TRBJ2-1	NA	TGCGCCAGCAGCCCCCGGACAGGACCCTACAATGAGCAGTTCTTC	CASSPRTGPYNEQFF
TRBV10-3	NA	TRBJ1-6	NA	TGTGCCATCAGTGAGCCGAGGGGGGGCAATAATTCACCCCTCCACTTT	CAISEPRGGNNSPLHF
TRBV13	TRBD2	TRBJ2-7	NA	TGTGCCAGCAGCCCCGGACTAGCGGGGGGGTGGCGCGGTGAGCAGTACTTC	CASSPGLAGGWRGEQYF
TRBV5-1	NA	TRBJ2-5	NA	TGCGCCAGCAGCGCCCGGGTCCCTCAAGAGACCCAGTACTTC	CASSARVPQETQYF
TRBV6-2/TRBV6-3	TRBD2	TRBJ2-1	NA	TGTGCCAGCAGTTCCTCGGGGGGGGGCTACAATGAGCAGTTCTTC	CASSSSGGGYNEQFF
TRBV15	TRBD2	TRBJ2-5	NA	TGTGCCACCAGCTCCCATGGACTAGCGGGGTTGGAGACCCAGTACTTC	CATSSHGLAGLETQYF
TRBV7-9	NA	TRBJ1-2	NA	TGTGCCAGCAGCTCGGGTCCCGGGACTATTGGCTACACCTTC	CASSSGPGTIGYTF
TRBV9	NA	TRBJ1-1	NA	TGTGCCAGCAGCCCCCGCGGCACTGAAGCTTTCTTT	CASSPRGTEAFF
TRBV3-1/TRBV3-2	NA	TRBJ2-5	once	TGTGCCAGCAACCCAGGGCCGCAAATAACCCAAGAGACCCAGTACTTC	CASNPGPQITQETQYF
TRBV19	TRBD1	TRBJ1-4	NA	TGTGCCAGTAGTCTCGGACAGGGTACTAATGAAAAACTGTTTTTT	CASSLGQGTNEKLFF
TRBV19	TRBD2	TRBJ2-7	NA	TGTGCCAGTAGGAGGACTAGCGGCGAAGCCTACGAGCAGTACTTC	CASRRTSGEAYEQYF
TRBV5-1	NA	TRBJ2-7	NA	TGCGCCAGCAGGTCGAGCTCCGAGCAGTACTTC	CASRSSSEQYF
TRBV28	NA	TRBJ1-5	NA	TGTGCGACCAGTGGGGGCGCTCGAAATCAGCCCCAGCATTTT	CATSGGARNQPQHF
TRBV28	NA	TRBJ1-2	NA	TGTGCCAGCAGTTTAGCGGGGGCGGGAGGCTACACCTTC	CASSLAGAGGYTF
TRBV2	NA	TRBJ1-2	NA	TGTGCCAGCTATGTAGTTAACTATGGCTACACCTTC	CASYVVNYGYTF
TRBV6-5	TRBD2	TRBJ2-2	NA	TGTGCCAGCAGTACCCGAATTGGGGGGGGCGGGGAGCTGTTTTTT	CASSTRIGGGGELFF
TRBV3-1/TRBV3-2	TRBD2	TRBJ2-3	few	TGTGCCAGCAGCCACTGGACTAGCGGCACAGATACGCAGTATTTT	CASSHWTSGTDTQYF
TRBV20-1	TRBD1	TRBJ1-1	NA	TGCAGTGCTAGTGACAGGGGCACTGAAGCTTTCTTT	CSASDRGTEAFF